A selection of T cell receptor beta chains follows, all from one sample in a study of blood T cell repertoires in COVID-19. The repertoire was sequenced with immunoSEQ multiplex PCR; TCRdb's copy has only in-frame clones and lacks some. The table shows fewer than 500,000 clones, with 80% to 90% occurring only once. The sample comprised PBMCs or T cells enriched from blood (not recorded which). The receptors stem from a man aged 25-45 years who had recovered from COVID-19. The CDR3 runs from the conserved cysteine through the conserved F or W. The D gene is left open where the match is weak. A row's size may be missing; if present it is once, few, many or a size class.

j_gene: TRBJ2-3
abundance: .
d_gene: .
v_gene: TRBV7-6
CDR3aa: CASSLAGSDTQYF
CDR3nt: TGTGCCAGCAGCTTAGCCGGTTCGGATACGCAGTATTTT

j_gene: TRBJ2-3
abundance: .
d_gene: TRBD2
v_gene: TRBV11-2
CDR3aa: CASSLVAGLAANTQYF
CDR3nt: TGTGCCAGCAGCTTAGTTGCGGGACTAGCCGCGAATACGCAGTATTTT

j_gene: TRBJ1-3
abundance: .
d_gene: .
v_gene: TRBV6-5
CDR3aa: CASHQHRAAGNTIYF
CDR3nt: TGTGCCAGCCATCAACACAGGGCAGCTGGAAACACCATATATTTT

j_gene: TRBJ1-4
abundance: few
d_gene: TRBD1
v_gene: TRBV19
CDR3aa: CASKQGAFEKLFF
CDR3nt: TGTGCCAGTAAACAGGGGGCTTTCGAAAAACTGTTTTTT

j_gene: TRBJ2-3
abundance: .
d_gene: .
v_gene: TRBV19
CDR3aa: CASRDRNTDTQYF
CDR3nt: TGTGCCAGTAGAGACAGGAACACAGATACGCAGTATTTT

j_gene: TRBJ1-2
abundance: .
d_gene: TRBD1
v_gene: TRBV7-2
CDR3aa: CASSRTGTGEGGYTF
CDR3nt: TGTGCCAGCAGCCGCACCGGGACAGGGGAGGGTGGCTACACCTTC

j_gene: TRBJ2-7
abundance: .
d_gene: .
v_gene: TRBV30
CDR3aa: CAWRGHGTGYEQYF
CDR3nt: TGTGCCTGGAGGGGACACGGGACGGGCTACGAGCAGTACTTC

j_gene: TRBJ2-2
abundance: few
d_gene: TRBD1
v_gene: TRBV6-4
CDR3aa: CASSGTGGTGELFF
CDR3nt: TGTGCCAGCAGTGGGACAGGGGGCACCGGGGAGCTGTTTTTT

j_gene: TRBJ2-5
abundance: .
d_gene: TRBD1
v_gene: TRBV15
CDR3aa: CATHPRGTAKETQYF
CDR3nt: TGTGCCACCCATCCACGAGGGACAGCTAAAGAGACCCAGTACTTC

j_gene: TRBJ1-5
abundance: once
d_gene: .
v_gene: TRBV30
CDR3aa: CAWSQGRNQPQHF
CDR3nt: TGTGCCTGGAGCCAGGGCCGGAATCAGCCCCAGCATTTT